The rows below give T cell receptor beta chains drawn from one sample of a study of cytomegalovirus exposure and HLA in healthy donors. Produced via immunoSEQ multiplex PCR; TCRdb's table is partial and in-frame only. The listing records 150,000 to 200,000 clones. The sequenced material came from PBMCs. The receptors stem from a man aged 30 to 45 in good health and CMV-seronegative. The CDR3 runs from the conserved cysteine through the conserved F or W.

v_call	cdr3_aa
TRBV9	CASSGQGAGELFF
TRBV5-1	CASRRGSSTDTQYF
TRBV7-9	CASSRTWGLSSYEQYF
TRBV19	CASRTGANGYTF
TRBV18	CASSPIWGQGNEQYF
TRBV11-2	CASSSGGTGVYTGELFF
TRBV9	CASSVTPTGLDYGYTF
TRBV7-6	CASSSPTSGGSNEQFF
TRBV5-1	CASSRERGAYEQYF
TRBV10-3	CAIKSGDRTDANTGELFF
TRBV7-2	CASSLGQANYNEQFF
TRBV7-3	CASSFTSGSYEQYF
TRBV5-1	CASSSGLAGGPSSYNEQFF
TRBV5-1	CASDKAGGYNEQFF
TRBV7-7	CATRAGGPAETQYF
TRBV18	CASSHPLGEGSYEQYF
TRBV19	CASSTGGPQHF
TRBV6-5	CASSRDRGYEQYF
TRBV19	CASSTPGTGGGEQYF
TRBV6-5	CASSRTGWGNTEAFF
TRBV5-6	CASSLRTGGTDTQYF
TRBV5-1	CASSLAGGVRDNEQFF
TRBV30	CAWSITYEQYF
TRBV9	CASSVVGGNYGYTF
TRBV5-4	CASFRRFADKREQYF
TRBV7-8	CASSLEELSYEQYF
TRBV18	CASSPVQGSFEQYF
TRBV7-2	CARGGRLDTQYF
TRBV27	CASSFSGLNEKLFF
TRBV4-3	CASSQPDITGELFF
TRBV7-7	CASSSRQGTTGELFF
TRBV6-5	CASSKDRLYEQYF
TRBV27	CASSLSAGFGNYGYTF
TRBV6-5	CASSYRGRFEAFF
TRBV7-9	CASSWSRAGGLGTDTQYF
TRBV7-9	CASSSRGQETQYF
TRBV11-3	CASSLDTGTEAFF
TRBV10-1	CASSPQGQREKLFF
TRBV7-6	CASSLSRVNEKLFF
TRBV19	CASSSATLAPYNEQFF
TRBV6-5	CASSYSTAGNTEAFF
TRBV6-1	CASSEGALGQGNEKLFF
TRBV18	CASSPGTGGNGYGYTF